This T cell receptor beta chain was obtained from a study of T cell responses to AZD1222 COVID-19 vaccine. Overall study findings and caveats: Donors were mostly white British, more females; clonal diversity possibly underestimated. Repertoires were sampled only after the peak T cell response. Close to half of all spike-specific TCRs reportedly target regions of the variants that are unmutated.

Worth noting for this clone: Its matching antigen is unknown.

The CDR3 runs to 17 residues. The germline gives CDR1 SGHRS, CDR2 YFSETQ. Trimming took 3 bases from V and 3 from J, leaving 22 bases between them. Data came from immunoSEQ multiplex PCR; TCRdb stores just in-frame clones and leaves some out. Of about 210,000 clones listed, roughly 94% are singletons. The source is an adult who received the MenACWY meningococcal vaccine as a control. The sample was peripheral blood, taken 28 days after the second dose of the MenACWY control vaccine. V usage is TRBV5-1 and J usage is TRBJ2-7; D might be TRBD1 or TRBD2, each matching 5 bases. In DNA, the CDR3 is TGCGCCAGCAGCTGGGACCCGGCAGGGTCCGTCGACTACGAGCAGTACTTC. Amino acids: CASSWDPAGSVDYEQYF.